The entry that follows covers one T cell receptor (beta chain) sequence. Its antigen is not known. Additional DNA sequences in this sample encode the identical CDR3. Assay: immunoSEQ multiplex PCR; the TCRdb copy retains only in-frame clones and omits some. The sample has approximately 150,000 clones, about 90% seen once; the top ten hold roughly 3.8%. V was shortened by 0 bases and J by 1 base, with 1 base between the two germline ends. There are 12 residues in the CDR3. This record belongs to a study of T cell responses to AZD1222 COVID-19 vaccine. Study conclusions and caveats: In a largely white British group with more females than males, clonal diversity was possibly underestimated. Increased Spike-specific TCR breadth and depth were observed after two AZD1222 doses.

Sequencing was performed on peripheral blood, taken 28 days after the second AZD1222 dose. The clonotype comes from an adult who received the AZD1222 COVID-19 vaccine. The chain couples TRBV12-3 or TRBV12-4 to TRBJ2-7; D uncertain. CDR3 bases: TGTGCCAGCAGTTTAGCGTCCTACGAGCAGTACTTC. Its translation: CASSLASYEQYF.